This T cell receptor (beta chain) stems from a study of cytomegalovirus exposure and HLA in healthy donors. Study-level background: In a previous analysis, 117 million unique TCR beta sequences were found from 150 million to 200 million T cells. Broader study findings: Donor immune exposure was known only as CMV serostatus. Altogether, 160 or so TCR beta chains were recorded as cytomegalovirus-associated.

The primer mix had 60 Vbeta and 13 Jbeta primers. TCRdb keeps only in-frame clones here, not all; method: immunoSEQ multiplex PCR. The sample table sets out about 130,000 clones. Germline V gene sequence: CDR1 SNHLY, CDR2 FYNNEI. Trimming took off 4 bases at V and 3 bases at J, with 13 bases between the two ends. The CDR3 is made up of 14 amino acids. In the case of this clone: Antigen unknown.

This sequence originates from a man aged 25 to 40 in good health and CMV-seronegative. Sample: PBMCs. V and J are TRBV2 and TRBJ2-7; weak D call: TRBD2 (5 bases). The CDR3: CASSARTAVYEQYF. DNA of the CDR3: TGTGCCAGCAGTGCCAGGACTGCGGTCTACGAGCAGTACTTC.